These T cell receptor beta chains were read from a single sample in a study of T-cell reconstitution after alpha-beta-depleted transplantation in children. MiXCR, run by TCRdb on the PCR reads, gives a single entry per CDR3 protein. Counted here are fewer than 250,000 distinct CDR3 sequences, approximately 17% occurring once; the ten biggest clones make up 40% to 50%. Sequenced material: PBMCs, mostly from graft donor cells, taken 360 days after TCRalphabeta/CD19-depleted stem cell transplant. The receptors stem from a male patient between 2 and 10 years old who had a stem cell transplant for acute lymphoblastic leukemia, so the T cells may come from the graft donor. CDR3s include the opening cysteine and the closing phenylalanine or tryptophan.

CDR3aa: CASSQERAGYTGELFF; j_gene: TRBJ2-2; v_gene: TRBV4-3
CDR3aa: CASSPRPSQTYNEQFF; j_gene: TRBJ2-1; v_gene: TRBV27
CDR3aa: CASSFRISGGEQFF; j_gene: TRBJ2-1; v_gene: TRBV12-3/TRBV12-4
CDR3aa: CASSGTGAEAFF; j_gene: TRBJ1-1; v_gene: TRBV10-2
CDR3aa: CASSPDRGQETQYF; j_gene: TRBJ2-5; v_gene: TRBV28
CDR3aa: CASSVGMVGVYEQYF; j_gene: TRBJ2-7; v_gene: TRBV9
CDR3aa: CASGFGPIYEQYF; j_gene: TRBJ2-7; v_gene: TRBV12-5
CDR3aa: CASSDLGGESYEQYF; j_gene: TRBJ2-7; v_gene: TRBV7-6
CDR3aa: CASSVGGPLYNEQFF; j_gene: TRBJ2-1; v_gene: TRBV9
CDR3aa: CASSPQGDQETQYF; j_gene: TRBJ2-5; v_gene: TRBV11-3
CDR3aa: CANLRGPGKFF; j_gene: TRBJ2-1; v_gene: TRBV27
CDR3aa: CASSQEGAGGTDTQYF; j_gene: TRBJ2-3; v_gene: TRBV4-2
CDR3aa: CASSLAGGGAKDTQYF; j_gene: TRBJ2-3; v_gene: TRBV5-1
CDR3aa: CASSKSGGVYNEQFF; j_gene: TRBJ2-1; v_gene: TRBV7-2
CDR3aa: CASSLGAGGTLNTEAFF; j_gene: TRBJ1-1; v_gene: TRBV11-1
CDR3aa: CSVEETPGRQRIGTQYF; j_gene: TRBJ2-5; v_gene: TRBV29-1
CDR3aa: CASSGQSVGAQETQYF; j_gene: TRBJ2-5; v_gene: TRBV6-1
CDR3aa: CASSLRAGPTDTQYF; j_gene: TRBJ2-3; v_gene: TRBV10-1
CDR3aa: CASSVTGGRSPLHF; j_gene: TRBJ1-6; v_gene: TRBV2
CDR3aa: CASSSRLAGTDTQYF; j_gene: TRBJ2-3; v_gene: TRBV7-9
CDR3aa: CASSSRGPAKNIQYF; j_gene: TRBJ2-4; v_gene: TRBV27
CDR3aa: CATSKTTDYGYTF; j_gene: TRBJ1-2; v_gene: TRBV15
CDR3aa: CASSVGGDYNEQFF; j_gene: TRBJ2-1; v_gene: TRBV9
CDR3aa: CASTSGAPNEQFF; j_gene: TRBJ2-1; v_gene: TRBV5-1
CDR3aa: CASSPPGLADNSYEQYF; j_gene: TRBJ2-7; v_gene: TRBV18
CDR3aa: CSVAKDGQVTDTQYF; j_gene: TRBJ2-3; v_gene: TRBV29-1
CDR3aa: CASSQWRADTQYF; j_gene: TRBJ2-3; v_gene: TRBV4-2
CDR3aa: CATSRASTGTQYF; j_gene: TRBJ2-5; v_gene: TRBV15
CDR3aa: CASRNRLAGGFLAKNIQYF; j_gene: TRBJ2-4; v_gene: TRBV12-3/TRBV12-4
CDR3aa: CASSPRVGYNEQFF; j_gene: TRBJ2-1; v_gene: TRBV18
CDR3aa: CASSWTYNEQFF; j_gene: TRBJ2-1; v_gene: TRBV21-1
CDR3aa: CATSYQAPTPLNNEQFF; j_gene: TRBJ2-1; v_gene: TRBV15
CDR3aa: CASSFPDTSTNEKLFF; j_gene: TRBJ1-4; v_gene: TRBV12-3/TRBV12-4
CDR3aa: CASSLFRGTTDTQYF; j_gene: TRBJ2-3; v_gene: TRBV5-1
CDR3aa: CASSQVGQSSYEQYF; j_gene: TRBJ2-7; v_gene: TRBV3-1
CDR3aa: CATLTTGEAKNIQYF; j_gene: TRBJ2-4; v_gene: TRBV15